This TCR beta chain was recorded in a study of T cell repertoires in cytomegalovirus infection. The V gene lost 0 bases and the J gene lost 8 bases, with 14 bases spanning the gap. Germline CDR1 MNHEY, CDR2 SVGAGI. This CDR3 has 14 amino acids. TCRdb reanalysed the reads using MiXCR and keeps one entry per CDR3 protein. The repertoire includes some 680,000 distinct CDR3 sequences, 35% to 40% of them detected once, and 2.5% to 3% sits in the top ten. In its sample, this clonotype was seen a few times. The sequence was obtained from a human donor in good health (CMV status not recorded). Some clones in this sample may be carry-over from other donors' samples. Sequencing was carried out using PBMCs. The gene calls are TRBV6-5 and TRBJ2-7; D is perhaps TRBD2 (6 bases). CDR3 sequence (DNA): TGTGCCAGCAGTTACTCGGAGGGGTATTCCCAGCAGTACTTC. It encodes CASSYSEGYSQQYF.